This T cell receptor beta chain was sequenced in a study of blood T cell repertoires in COVID-19. Background on the study: The origin of the acute and convalescent COVID-19 samples was the United States, Italy and Spain. The cDNA or gDNA used as material had been derived from T cells, B-cell-depleted T cells, or PBMCs.

Germline assignment: CDR1 SGHRS and CDR2 YFSETQ. The CDR3 totals 14 residues. Trimming pared 1 base from V and 2 bases from J, leaving 10 bases between. This clone was recorded at least ten times. Original methodology: Estimated nucleated cell counts came from reference gene primer amplification. Clones were sequenced by immunoSEQ multiplex PCR, and TCRdb holds only the in-frame ones, with some missing. V and J calls and clone size are given by that table; D and trimming were obtained from the DNA. This table has just under 250,000 clones, about 86% appearing once. This chain connects TRBV5-1 to TRBJ2-7; D ambiguous. The TCR comes from a woman in her thirties who had recovered from COVID-19. The material sequenced was peripheral blood. This CDR3 reads CASSLLGRTYEQYF. The CDR3 DNA is TGCGCCAGCAGCTTGCTAGGAAGGACCTACGAGCAGTACTTC.